Listed below are T cell receptor beta chains from one sample, sequenced in a study of blood T cells in healthy people across ages. TCRdb itself ran the 5' RACE reads through MiXCR, one entry per CDR3 protein. The sample consists of hundreds of thousands of distinct CDR3 sequences, roughly 50% of them appearing once. What was sequenced was blood. All receptors come from a man aged 25 to 40 in good health. The CDR3 runs from the conserved cysteine through the conserved F or W. D genes are given only for firm matches. Clone size appears in some rows only: once, few, many, or a class for an expanded clone.

d_gene	abundance	v_gene	j_gene	CDR3nt	CDR3aa
TRBD2	.	TRBV20-1	TRBJ2-5	TGCAGTGCTAGAGGGACGGGACTAGGCTGGGAGACCCAGTACTTC	CSARGTGLGWETQYF
.	few	TRBV12-3/TRBV12-4	TRBJ2-5	TGTGCCAGCAGTCCAGGGTACAATGAGCAGTACTTC	CASSPGYNEQYF
.	.	TRBV9	TRBJ2-3	TGTGCCAGCAGCGCCGGGGACCGGGATACGCAGTATTTT	CASSAGDRDTQYF
.	.	TRBV7-2	TRBJ2-3	TGTGCCAGCAGCCAAAGGGGGACTGCTGATAGGTATTTT	CASSQRGTADRYF
.	once	TRBV13	TRBJ2-3	TGTGCCAGCAGCTTGGGCGGGATCACCACAGATACGCAGTATTTT	CASSLGGITTDTQYF
.	.	TRBV2	TRBJ2-1	TGTGCCAGCAGTCCAGGACTGGGGTCGGCCTACAATGAGCAGTTCTTC	CASSPGLGSAYNEQFF
.	few	TRBV6-1	TRBJ1-2	TGTGCCAGCAGTGAACAGGCGTTCTATGGCTACACCTTC	CASSEQAFYGYTF
.	.	TRBV10-3	TRBJ2-1	TGTGCCAGCCGTAGCGGAACGGAAAATGAGCAGTTCTTC	CASRSGTENEQFF
.	.	TRBV3-1	TRBJ2-7	TGTGCCAGCAGCCGAAACCGGGACTTCGGGCAGTACTTC	CASSRNRDFGQYF
.	few	TRBV5-1	TRBJ2-5	TGCGCCAGCAGCTTGTGGGCAGAAGAGACCCAGTACTTC	CASSLWAEETQYF
.	.	TRBV14	TRBJ2-7	TGTGCCAGCAGCCAAGATCTGGGCCGCTCCTACGAGCAGTACTTC	CASSQDLGRSYEQYF
.	.	TRBV20-1	TRBJ2-3	TGCAGTGCTAGAGAGTGGGGAGATACGCAGTATTTT	CSAREWGDTQYF
.	.	TRBV12-3/TRBV12-4	TRBJ2-1	TGTGCCAGCAGCTATTACAGGGGGGGGCAGTTCTTC	CASSYYRGGQFF
.	few	TRBV2	TRBJ2-1	TGTGCCAGCAGTGATGGGCCTTACAATGAGCAGTTCTTC	CASSDGPYNEQFF
.	.	TRBV20-1	TRBJ2-3	TGCAGTACCGCAGGGTCCACAGATACGCAGTATTTT	CSTAGSTDTQYF
.	.	TRBV6-5	TRBJ2-7	TGTGCCAGCAGTTCTCCGACGGGACAAGGTTACGAGCAGTACTTC	CASSSPTGQGYEQYF
TRBD1	few	TRBV5-1	TRBJ1-1	TGCGCCAGCAGCGGGGGACAGCTTAACACTGAAGCTTTCTTT	CASSGGQLNTEAFF
.	.	TRBV5-1	TRBJ2-1	TGCGCCAGCAGCTTGGCCTGGAGCTCCTACAATGAGCAGTTCTTC	CASSLAWSSYNEQFF
TRBD2	.	TRBV4-2	TRBJ2-7	TGTGCCAGCAGCCAAGTTACTAGCGGGGACTACGAGCAGTACTTC	CASSQVTSGDYEQYF
.	few	TRBV15	TRBJ2-4	TGTGCCACCAGATACGAACCGGGTGCGGTTCAGTACTTC	CATRYEPGAVQYF